A single sample gave rise to the 28 T cell receptor beta chains below, sequenced in a study of T cell repertoires in cytomegalovirus infection. TCRdb used MiXCR to reprocess the reads, holding one entry per CDR3 protein. The sample shows about 320,000 distinct CDR3 sequences, over 7.5% of them seen only once. Sequencing was performed on PBMCs. Receptor source: a human donor in good health (CMV status not recorded). Some clones in this sample may be carry-over from other donors' samples.

This clonotype was detected many times. The chain recombines TRBV6-1 with TRBJ1-2; possible D gene TRBD1, 5 bases. Trimming took off 10 bases at V and 2 bases at J, with 17 bases between the two ends. This CDR3 region has 14 residues. CDR1 is MNHNS and CDR2 is SASEGT in the germline V gene. CDR3 residues: CATLGGGRNYGYTF. In DNA form, the CDR3 reads TGTGCCACCCTCGGCGGGGGACGGAACTATGGCTACACCTTC.

This chain joins TRBV6-6 and TRBJ1-1, with D uncertain. The CDR3 is made up of 15 amino acids. The germline gives CDR1 MNHNY, CDR2 SVGAGI (reference sequence). The germline V and J ends were trimmed by 0 bases and 1 base, with 9 bases remaining between them. CDR3 sequence: CASSYSGRRNTEAFF. The CDR3 DNA reads TGTGCCAGCAGTTACTCGGGGAGAAGGAACACTGAAGCTTTCTTT.

V and J are TRBV6-5 and TRBJ2-5; the match to TRBD2 covers 8 bases. Germline assignment: CDR1 MNHEY and CDR2 SVGAGI. V shed 6 bases, J shed 5 bases, and the junction held 11 bases outside the gene matches. The CDR3 has 15 amino acids. DNA for the CDR3: TGTGCCAGCAGCTTCGGGGGGGGGGCCGGCGAGACCCAGTACTTC. Its translation is CASSFGGGAGETQYF.

The chain has TRBV29-1 and TRBJ1-2; D unclear. V was cut by 4 bases and J by 4 bases, with 16 bases left in between. The CDR3 runs 14 residues. CDR1 and CDR2 from the germline V gene are SQVTM and ANQGSEA. The CDR3 reads CSVVANAPSYGYTF. For the CDR3, the DNA is TGCAGCGTTGTAGCGAATGCCCCCAGCTATGGCTACACCTTC.

The rearrangement joins TRBV20-1 to TRBJ1-6; 8 positions agree with TRBD1. This CDR3 comprises 12 residues. Germline assignment: CDR1 DFQATT and CDR2 SNEGSKA (reference sequence). V shed 5 bases and J 8 bases; nucleotides not matched to a gene: 2. In nucleotides, the CDR3 is TGCAGTGCTGAGGACAGGGATTCACCCCTCCACTTT. The encoded protein is CSAEDRDSPLHF.

The chain joins TRBV7-2 to TRBJ2-5; 8 positions match TRBD2. The J segment lost 2 bases and the V segment lost 6 bases, leaving 2 bases of the junction unmatched. This CDR3 has 13 amino acids. The germline gives CDR1 SGHTA, CDR2 FQGNSA. The DNA for the CDR3 is TGTGCCAGCAGGCGGGGGGCTCAAGAGACCCAGTACTTC. It is translated as CASRRGAQETQYF.

V gene TRBV7-3 combines with J gene TRBJ2-7; the D gene is possibly TRBD1 (5 bases). Trimming pared 1 base from V and 5 bases from J, leaving 12 bases between. Germline V lookup: CDR1 SGHTA, CDR2 FQGTGA. This CDR3 is 14 amino acids long. CDR3 sequence: CASSLKGDLNEQYF. For the CDR3, the DNA is TGTGCCAGCAGCTTAAAAGGGGATCTCAACGAGCAGTACTTC.

This clonotype was picked up many times. The chain couples TRBV7-8 to TRBJ1-1; 8 bases match TRBD1. This CDR3 region has 15 residues. Germline CDR1 SGHVS, CDR2 FQNEAQ. The V gene end was trimmed by 6 bases and the J gene end by 7 bases; junction bases not matched to a gene: 13. CDR3 region: CASRDKDRGLDEAFF. As DNA, the CDR3 is TGTGCCAGCAGGGACAAAGACAGGGGATTGGATGAAGCTTTCTTT.

This clonotype has at least ten counts. The rearrangement links TRBV7-9 to TRBJ2-2; 9 bases match TRBD1. Trimming at V came to 4 bases and at J to 1 base, leaving 4 bases not matched to a gene. This CDR3 has 16 amino acids. Germline V CDR1 and CDR2: SEHNR, FQNEAQ (reference sequence). The DNA for the CDR3 is TGTGCCAGCAGCTCCCGGGACAGGGAGAACACCGGGGAGCTGTTTTTT. Its translation: CASSSRDRENTGELFF.

This clonotype was seen a few times. V and J are TRBV27 and TRBJ2-7; 9 bases agree with TRBD1. The CDR3 covers 14 residues. The V gene's germline CDR1 is MNHEY and CDR2 SMNVEV (reference sequence). Trimming at V came to 6 bases and at J to 3 bases, leaving 6 bases not matched to a gene. The CDR3 DNA reads TGTGCCAGCAGCCGACTGACAGGGGGCTACGAGCAGTACTTC. As protein: CASSRLTGGYEQYF.

This clonotype was seen a few times. V is TRBV11-3 and J is TRBJ2-1; 9 bases are a match to TRBD2. This CDR3 has 16 amino acids. Germline CDR1 is SGHNT and CDR2 is YENEEA. Germline trimming cut 3 bases from V and 7 bases from J; bases unmatched to any gene: 10. CDR3 in DNA: TGTGCCAGCAGCTTTTACTTAGCGGGAGCGGTGAATGAGCAGTTCTTC. It translates to CASSFYLAGAVNEQFF.

The V gene is TRBV4-2, the J gene TRBJ1-1; D gene uncertain. V shed 1 base and J shed 7 bases, with 10 bases lying between them. This CDR3 is built from 13 residues. CDR1 LGHNA and CDR2 YNFKEQ come from the germline V gene. CDR3 sequence reads: CASSQAWGSEAFF. The CDR3 nucleotides read TGTGCCAGCAGCCAAGCTTGGGGTAGTGAAGCTTTCTTT.

This clonotype was seen repeatedly, ten times or more. The rearrangement uses TRBV7-2 and TRBJ1-5, with TRBD1 matching over 11 bases. V shed 2 bases and J 2 bases; nucleotides not matched to a gene: 8. This CDR3 spans 18 amino acids. Germline V gene data show CDR1 as SGHTA and CDR2 as FQGNSA. The CDR3 coding sequence is TGTGCCAGCAGCTTAAGGACAGGGGGCATCTATGGCAATCAGCCCCAGCATTTT. Translating gives CASSLRTGGIYGNQPQHF.

This clonotype was seen many times. This chain links TRBV7-2 with TRBJ2-1; maybe TRBD2 (7 bases). The CDR3 covers 16 residues. V lost 4 bases and J 2 bases, leaving 15 bases between the germline ends. The germline gives CDR1 SGHTA, CDR2 FQGNSA. CDR3 sequence (DNA): TGTGCCAGCAGCTCCACCCTAGGGGGGGCCTACAATGAGCAGTTCTTC. Translation gives CASSSTLGGAYNEQFF. Filled out from reference TRBV7-2 and TRBJ2-1, the complete variable domain reads GAGVSQSPSNKVTEKGKDVELRCDPISGHTALYWYRQSLGQGLEFLIYFQGNSAPDKSGLPSDRFSAERTGGSVSTLTIQRTQQEDSAVYLCASSSTLGGAYNEQFFGPGTRLTVL.

This clonotype was observed a few times. The chain recombines TRBV7-2 with TRBJ1-1; D remains unclear. The CDR3 consists of 13 residues. CDR1 and CDR2 (germline): SGHTA, FQGNSA. V was pared by 2 bases and J by 4 bases, with 8 bases between. CDR3 sequence (DNA): TGTGCCAGCAGCTTAAGGAGAGGCACTGAAGCTTTCTTT. Amino acid sequence: CASSLRRGTEAFF.

This clonotype was detected ten times or more. This rearrangement joins TRBV7-9 to TRBJ1-5, with a weak D call TRBD1 (5 bases). Germline values: CDR1 SEHNR, CDR2 FQNEAQ (reference sequence). V was trimmed by 8 bases and J by 7 bases, leaving 21 bases between them. The CDR3 covers 15 residues. The CDR3 nucleotides are TGTGCCAGCGGAGTGGGGACTTCGAGGGAGCAGCCCCAGCATTTT. Protein: CASGVGTSREQPQHF. Combining the CDR3 with reference TRBV7-9 and TRBJ1-5 gives the whole variable domain DTGVSQNPRHKITKRGQNVTFRCDPISEHNRLYWYRQTLGQGPEFLTYFQNEAQLEKSRLLSDRFSAERPKGSFSTLEIQRTEQGDSAMYLCASGVGTSREQPQHFGDGTRLSIL.

V usage is TRBV4-1 and J usage is TRBJ2-7, with D perhaps TRBD2 (5 bases). Germline V lookup: CDR1 MGHRA, CDR2 YSYEKL. This CDR3 is 14 amino acids long. V shed 0 bases and J shed 7 bases, with 13 bases lying between them. The CDR3 is CASSQDSAGREQYF. In DNA, the CDR3 is TGCGCCAGCAGCCAAGATTCGGCGGGCCGGGAGCAGTACTTC.

The V call is TRBV12-3 or TRBV12-4, the J call TRBJ2-7; D remains ambiguous. The CDR3 totals 13 residues. V lost 3 bases, J lost 3 bases, and 9 bases lay in between. The CDR3, as DNA: TGTGCCAGCAGTTTCAAGACCCACTACGAGCAGTACTTC. Amino acids: CASSFKTHYEQYF.

This clonotype was seen at least ten times. The chain recombines TRBV15 with TRBJ1-6; D gene ambiguous. Per the germline V gene, CDR1 is LNHNV and CDR2 is YYDKDF (reference sequence). V dropped 0 bases and J dropped 7 bases, with 10 bases sitting between them. This CDR3 is built from 15 residues. CDR3 in amino acids: CATSRDGPRNSPLHF. The CDR3 DNA is TGTGCCACCAGCAGAGATGGTCCACGGAATTCACCCCTCCACTTT.

This chain links TRBV7-2 with TRBJ2-2; the match to TRBD2 covers 8 bases. CDR1 SGHTA and CDR2 FQGNSA come from the germline V gene. J lost 6 bases, V lost 2 bases, and 8 bases had no gene match. This CDR3 is 16 amino acids long. The CDR3 DNA reads TGTGCCAGCAGCTTAAAAGCGGGGGTCAGTCCCGGGGAGCTGTTTTTT. Translation gives CASSLKAGVSPGELFF.

This clonotype was counted only a few times. The gene calls are TRBV25-1 and TRBJ2-7; 12 nucleotides match TRBD2. The V gene end was trimmed by 4 bases and the J gene end by 1 base; junction bases not matched to a gene: 5. In germline, CDR1 is MGHDK, CDR2 SYGVNS. CDR3 length: 16 residues. The CDR3 reads CASSGTGTSGSYEQYF. The DNA for the CDR3 is TGTGCCAGCAGTGGAACAGGGACTAGCGGGTCCTACGAGCAGTACTTC.

The chain joins TRBV3-1 to TRBJ2-7; D perhaps matches TRBD2 (6 bases). V was shortened by 1 base and J by 3 bases, with 7 bases between the two germline ends. This CDR3 comprises 13 residues. Germline CDR1 is LGHDT and CDR2 is YNNKEL (reference sequence). CDR3: CASSQGGLYEQYF. CDR3 DNA: TGTGCCAGCAGCCAAGGGGGACTCTACGAGCAGTACTTC.

This clonotype has just a few counts. This sequence joins TRBV2 and TRBJ2-1, with 7 bases aligning to TRBD1. Germline trimming cut 7 bases from V and 7 bases from J; bases unmatched to any gene: 7. The CDR3 loop spans 13 amino acids. Germline assignment: CDR1 SNHLY and CDR2 FYNNEI. The CDR3 coding sequence is TGTGCCAGCATTCTCGACAGGGAGAATGAGCAGTTCTTC. Residues: CASILDRENEQFF.

This clonotype was found a few times. V gene TRBV19 combines with J gene TRBJ1-1; tentatively, D is TRBD1 (5 bases). Germline CDR1 and CDR2: LNHDA and SQIVND (reference sequence). The CDR3 sequence is 15 residues long. Trimming shortened V by 5 bases and J by 5 bases, and 18 bases separated the two germline ends. The CDR3 DNA follows: TGTGCCAGTAGTCCGAAGACACCCTGGGGGACTGAAGCTTTCTTT. Amino acids: CASSPKTPWGTEAFF.

This clonotype was seen many times. The gene calls are TRBV7-8 and TRBJ2-7; D remains unclear. The CDR3 totals 14 residues. CDR1 is SGHVS, CDR2 FQNEAQ, per germline. The V gene lost 1 base and the J gene lost 6 bases, with 13 bases spanning the gap. Written as DNA, the CDR3 is TGTGCCAGCAGCTTAGTTGTAGGTATGGCCGAGCAGTACTTC. This encodes CASSLVVGMAEQYF.

This clonotype turned up a few times. This chain links TRBV28 with TRBJ1-4; D gene ambiguous. The V end was cut by 6 bases, the J end by 8 bases, with 19 bases between. Germline V lookup: CDR1 MDHEN, CDR2 SYDVKM. The CDR3 extends over 15 amino acids. In DNA form, the CDR3 reads TGTGCCAGCAGCCGGCAGCGTGCCGGGGAGGAAAAACTGTTTTTT. This codes for CASSRQRAGEEKLFF.

This clonotype has a handful of counts. The chain uses TRBV18 and TRBJ1-2; maybe TRBD1 (5 bases). Trimming stripped 2 bases from V and 0 bases from J, with 16 bases between. CDR3 size: 17 residues. Per germline, CDR1 KGHSH and CDR2 LQKENI. The CDR3 is CASSPWIETEPNYGYTF. CDR3 nucleotides: TGTGCCAGCTCACCATGGATCGAGACAGAACCTAACTATGGCTACACCTTC.

The rearrangement uses TRBV3-1 and TRBJ2-7; TRBD1 matches at 7 bases. This CDR3 is 19 amino acids long. CDR1 is LGHDT, CDR2 YNNKEL, per germline (reference sequence). Losses at the gene ends were 1 base for V and 3 bases for J; bases not matched to a gene: 18. CDR3 sequence: CASSQGGRTGRFWGYEQYF. Here the CDR3 DNA reads TGTGCCAGCAGCCAAGGAGGCCGGACAGGAAGGTTTTGGGGCTACGAGCAGTACTTC.